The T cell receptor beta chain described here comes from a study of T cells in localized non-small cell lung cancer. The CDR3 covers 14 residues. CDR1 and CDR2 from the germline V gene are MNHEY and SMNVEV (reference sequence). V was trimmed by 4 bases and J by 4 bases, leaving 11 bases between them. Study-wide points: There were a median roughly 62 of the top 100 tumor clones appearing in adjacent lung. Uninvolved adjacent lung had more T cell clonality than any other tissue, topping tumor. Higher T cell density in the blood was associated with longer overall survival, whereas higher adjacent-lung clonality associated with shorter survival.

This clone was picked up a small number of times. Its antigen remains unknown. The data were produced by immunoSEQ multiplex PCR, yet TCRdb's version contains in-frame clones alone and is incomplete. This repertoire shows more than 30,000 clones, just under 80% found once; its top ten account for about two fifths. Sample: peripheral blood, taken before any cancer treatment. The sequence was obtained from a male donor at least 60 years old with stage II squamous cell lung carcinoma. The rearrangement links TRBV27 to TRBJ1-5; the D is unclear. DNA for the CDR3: TGTGCCAGCAGTTACCAGGACGGAAATCAGCCCCAGCATTTT. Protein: CASSYQDGNQPQHF.